This T cell receptor beta chain was identified during a study of blood T cells in healthy people across ages. Notes on this clonotype: Its matching antigen is unknown.

Combining a sample-barcoded 5' primer with a J-beta primer mix, a second PCR ran for about 6 to 11 cycles. TCRdb passed the 5' RACE reads through MiXCR, listing each CDR3 protein once. The sample has about 640,000 distinct CDR3 sequences; roughly 50% are singletons. Notes on the study in general: Because donor CMV status was unknown, expanded clonotype changes were possibly confounded. While age rose, TCR beta diversity per million T cells dropped in a roughly linear way.

Deletions cut 6 bases from V and 9 bases from J, with 12 bases between. Per germline, CDR1 MNHNY and CDR2 SVGAGI (reference sequence). The CDR3 has 12 residues. The sample was blood. V is TRBV6-6 and J is TRBJ2-1; D possibly corresponds to TRBD2 (5 bases). The TCR sequence derives from a man aged 55 to 70 in good health. This CDR3 reads CASRPEGPEQFF. The CDR3 coding sequence is TGTGCCAGCAGGCCTGAGGGTCCTGAGCAGTTCTTC.